This T cell receptor (beta chain) emerged from a study of blood T cell repertoires in COVID-19. About the research overall: Nucleic acid was either cDNA or gDNA, and it came from T cells, B-cell-depleted T cells, or PBMCs.

Those enrolled, adults aged about 18 to 89 years, came from 25 or so US areas. This CDR3 has 14 amino acids. Trimming stripped 5 bases from V and 2 bases from J, with 13 bases between. Germline CDR1 and CDR2: LNHDA and SQIVND (reference sequence). Data came from immunoSEQ multiplex PCR; TCRdb stores just in-frame clones and leaves some out. The table includes approximately 260,000 clones, approximately 89% detected once. This clone has a single count. The TCR comes from a woman in her sixties or seventies who had recovered from COVID-19. The V gene is TRBV19, the J gene TRBJ2-7, with a weak D call TRBD2 (7 bases). Material: PBMCs or T cells enriched from blood (not recorded which). CDR3 DNA: TGTGCCAGTAGTTCTGCGGGGGCTACCTACGAGCAGTACTTC. This sequence encodes CASSSAGATYEQYF.